This entry lists 26 T cell receptor beta chains sequenced from one sample in a study of OX40 agonist ivuxolimab in advanced cancers. Sequencing was performed with immunoSEQ multiplex PCR; in TCRdb, only in-frame clones are kept and a portion is missing. The sample lists nearly 50,000 clones; around 90% were seen once. The source was CD4+ or CD8+ T cells sorted from blood, collected in a trial of the OX40 agonist ivuxolimab. These TCRs come from an adult with an advanced solid tumor such as melanoma, head and neck, liver or kidney cancer.

The CDR3: CASRPQGAQLNGYTF. The CDR3 DNA sequence: TGTGCCAGCAGGCCTCAGGGGGCGCAACTGAATGGCTACACCTTC. The rearrangement uses TRBV27 and TRBJ1-2; the match to TRBD1 covers 8 bases. V dropped 6 bases and J dropped 6; count of bases not matched to a gene: 12. Germline CDR1 is MNHEY and CDR2 is SMNVEV (reference sequence). The CDR3 loop spans 15 amino acids.

The chain combines TRBV9 with TRBJ2-1; TRBD2 matches 7 bases. V lost 3 bases, J lost 2 bases, and 5 bases stayed unmatched. CDR3 size: 15 residues. Germline assignment: CDR1 SGDLS and CDR2 YYNGEE. The CDR3 is CASSAAGVTYNEQFF. CDR3 nucleotides: TGTGCCAGCAGCGCCGCGGGGGTCACCTACAATGAGCAGTTCTTC.

The CDR3: CASSYYSSGGSYEQYF. In DNA form, the CDR3 reads TGTGCCAGCAGTTACTACTCTAGCGGGGGCTCCTACGAGCAGTACTTC. This chain connects TRBV6-6 to TRBJ2-7, with 10 bases lining up with TRBD2. Germline V gene sequence: CDR1 MNHNY, CDR2 SVGAGI (reference sequence). The CDR3 runs to 16 residues. Trimming removed 1 base from V and 0 bases from J; junction bases left unmatched: 3.

The chain carries TRBV2 and TRBJ2-5; D is unclear. Germline V CDR1 and CDR2: SNHLY, FYNNEI. Between the trimmed V and J ends, which lost 8 bases and 3 bases, there was a span of 13 bases. CDR3 length equals 13 residues. CDR3 sequence: CASEDLDEETQYF. The CDR3 bases are TGTGCCAGCGAAGATCTAGACGAAGAGACCCAGTACTTC.

This clone was counted only a few times. The rearrangement joins TRBV14 to TRBJ1-1; no firm D call. V lost 3 bases, J lost 10 bases, and 12 bases lay in between. From germline, CDR1 is SGHDN and CDR2 FVKESK. The CDR3 covers 12 residues. The CDR3 sequence: CASSHSGSGAFF. The CDR3 DNA is TGTGCCAGCAGCCACTCGGGGTCTGGAGCTTTCTTT. The full variable domain, rest sourced from reference TRBV14 and TRBJ1-1, is EAGVTQFPSHSVIEKGQTVTLRCDPISGHDNLYWYRRVMGKEIKFLLHFVKESKQDESGMPNNRFLAERTGGTYSTLKVQPAELEDSGVYFCASSHSGSGAFFGQGTRLTVV.

CDR3 nucleotide sequence: TGCAGCGTGGGGGCAGGATCCTATACTTCGAACTATGGCTACACCTTC. Translated, it gives CSVGAGSYTSNYGYTF. This chain connects TRBV29-1 to TRBJ1-2; possible D gene TRBD1, 6 bases. From germline, CDR1 is SQVTM and CDR2 ANQGSEA. CDR3 length: 16 amino acids. The V and J ends lost 6 bases and 2 bases respectively, with 22 bases between them.

V usage is TRBV6-5 and J usage is TRBJ2-5; TRBD1 or TRBD2 may be the D gene (5 bases each). V was shortened by 0 bases and J by 3 bases, with 11 bases between the two germline ends. CDR3 length equals 15 residues. The germline V gene has CDR1 MNHEY and CDR2 SVGAGI. The DNA for the CDR3 is TGTGCCAGCAGTTACTCGGGTGGGACGGAAGAGACCCAGTACTTC. Its translation is CASSYSGGTEETQYF.

CDR3 region: CASSYNGNTEAFF. In nucleotides, the CDR3 is TGTGCCAGCAGTTATAATGGGAACACTGAAGCTTTCTTT. The chain joins TRBV27 to TRBJ1-1; D is uncertain. The V and J ends lost 4 bases and 1 base respectively, with 7 bases between them. Germline V gene data show CDR1 as MNHEY and CDR2 as SMNVEV (reference sequence). There are 13 residues in the CDR3.

This sequence joins TRBV27 and TRBJ2-5; D remains unclear. Trimming pared 2 bases from V and 9 bases from J, leaving 10 bases between. Per the germline V gene, CDR1 is MNHEY and CDR2 is SMNVEV (reference sequence). The CDR3 runs to 12 residues. DNA of the CDR3: TGTGCCAGCAGTTTAGGTAGTGGGGCCCAGTACTTC. Protein sequence: CASSLGSGAQYF.

The chain joins TRBV28 to TRBJ2-1; D unclear. Germline loops: CDR1 MDHEN, CDR2 SYDVKM. The CDR3 has 15 amino acids. V dropped 6 bases and J dropped 3 bases, with 15 bases sitting between them. The CDR3 sequence: CASSPFTAVYNEQFF. The CDR3 coding sequence is TGTGCCAGCAGCCCTTTTACGGCGGTCTACAATGAGCAGTTCTTC.

This rearrangement joins TRBV9 to TRBJ2-5; D is possibly TRBD1 (5 bases). This CDR3 spans 14 amino acids. Germline V gene sequence: CDR1 SGDLS, CDR2 YYNGEE. The V end was cut by 3 bases, the J end by 5 bases, with 14 bases between. The CDR3 DNA reads as TGTGCCAGCAGCGGTACAGGAACCTTGGAGACCCAGTACTTC. As protein: CASSGTGTLETQYF.

The genes are TRBV15 and TRBJ2-7; 7 bases agree with TRBD1. The germline gives CDR1 LNHNV, CDR2 YYDKDF (reference sequence). This CDR3 has 16 amino acids. V trimming: 0 bases; J trimming: 6 bases; junction bases outside the gene matches: 11. The CDR3 spells CATSRDWGTEHSEQYV. CDR3 nucleotides: TGTGCCACCAGCAGAGATTGGGGGACAGAGCACTCCGAGCAGTACGTC.

V gene TRBV15 combines with J gene TRBJ1-2; tentatively, D is TRBD1 (6 bases). V was shortened by 9 bases and J by 3 bases, with 14 bases between the two germline ends. CDR1 and CDR2 from the germline V gene are LNHNV and YYDKDF (reference sequence). CDR3 length equals 13 residues. The CDR3 sequence is CATRGAVDYGYTF. The DNA for the CDR3 is TGTGCCACACGGGGGGCGGTGGACTATGGCTACACCTTC.

This clone was detected once. V is TRBV6-1 and J is TRBJ1-2; 7 bases map to TRBD1. Germline CDR1 and CDR2: MNHNS and SASEGT. J gave up 3 bases and V 6 bases, and 10 bases lay outside the gene matches. The CDR3 spans 15 residues. This CDR3 is CASSDQGRGDYGYTF. The CDR3 bases are TGTGCCAGCAGCGACCAAGGCAGGGGGGACTATGGCTACACCTTC.

V gene TRBV7-8 combines with J gene TRBJ2-3, with 10 nucleotides matching TRBD1. V was pared by 5 bases and J by 2 bases, with 16 bases of the junction left unmatched. The CDR3 is 19 amino acids. Germline CDR1 is SGHVS and CDR2 is FQNEAQ. The CDR3 is CASSPISGTGEVPTDTQYF. In DNA, the CDR3 is TGTGCCAGCAGCCCCATAAGTGGGACAGGGGAAGTTCCCACAGATACGCAGTATTTT.

The chain uses TRBV6-5 and TRBJ1-1; D gene ambiguous. This CDR3 has 16 amino acids. Germline loops: CDR1 MNHEY, CDR2 SVGAGI. V was shortened by 3 bases and J by 3 bases, with 17 bases between the two germline ends. The CDR3 is CASSYAGILRHTEAFF. DNA for the CDR3: TGTGCCAGCAGTTATGCTGGGATTCTCCGACACACTGAAGCTTTCTTT.

The chain carries TRBV19 and TRBJ2-5, with 8 bases aligning to TRBD1. Germline CDR1 LNHDA, CDR2 SQIVND (reference sequence). The trim removed 4 bases at V and 5 bases at J, leaving 9 bases unmatched. This CDR3 spans 15 amino acids. In DNA, the CDR3 is TGTGCCAGTAGTACCCGGGACAGGCTGGGGGAGACCCAGTACTTC. It codes for CASSTRDRLGETQYF.

A note on this clone: The junction departs from germline at one end; a sequencing error may be responsible. The chain recombines TRBV7-7 with TRBJ2-5; D gene unclear. The length of the CDR3 is 13 residues. CDR1 is SSHAT and CDR2 is FNYEAQ in the germline V gene (reference sequence). CDR3 nucleotides: TGTGCTAGCAGCTTGATTCTCCAAGAGACCCAGTACTTC. The encoded protein is CASSLILQETQYF.

The J gene is TRBJ1-3, the V gene TRBV11-3, with a weak D call TRBD1 (6 bases). This CDR3 has 14 residues. In germline, CDR1 is SGHNT, CDR2 YENEEA. V was trimmed by 2 bases and J by 2 bases, leaving 7 bases between them. In DNA form, the CDR3 reads TGTGCCAGCAGCTTAACAGGGACTGGAAACACCATATATTTT. Protein product: CASSLTGTGNTIYF.

The rearrangement uses TRBV28 and TRBJ2-2, with D possibly matching TRBD1 (6 bases). This CDR3 region has 16 residues. The germline CDR1 and CDR2 sequences are MDHEN and SYDVKM. Trimming took 6 bases from V and 2 from J, leaving 16 bases between them. CDR3 amino acids: CASSTSGTLNTGELFF. CDR3 sequence (DNA): TGTGCCAGCAGCACTTCCGGGACACTTAACACCGGGGAGCTGTTTTTT.

The rearrangement joins TRBV2 to TRBJ2-5; D is perhaps TRBD2 (5 bases). Germline CDR1 is SNHLY and CDR2 is FYNNEI. The CDR3 runs 13 residues. V lost 7 bases to trimming and J lost 0 bases, with 9 bases between them. The CDR3 region is CASNRGHQETQYF. Here the CDR3 DNA reads TGTGCCAGCAACAGAGGGCACCAAGAGACCCAGTACTTC.

This chain connects TRBV19 to TRBJ2-3, with 7 bases matching TRBD1. Trimming removed 4 bases from V and 4 bases from J; junction bases left unmatched: 5. CDR3 size: 14 residues. CDR1 and CDR2 (germline): LNHDA, SQIVND (reference sequence). CDR3 in amino acids: CASSRVQGADTQYF. The CDR3 DNA sequence: TGTGCCAGTAGTAGGGTGCAGGGGGCAGATACGCAGTATTTT.

The chain recombines TRBV19 with TRBJ1-1, with D maybe TRBD1 (6 bases). This CDR3 spans 14 amino acids. V was trimmed by 1 base and J by 7 bases, leaving 13 bases between them. CDR1 is LNHDA and CDR2 is SQIVND in the germline V gene (reference sequence). The CDR3 coding sequence is TGTGCCAGTAGTATAGCAGTAGAACAGGGTGAAGCTTTCTTT. Protein: CASSIAVEQGEAFF.

The chain employs TRBV28 and TRBJ1-1; no clear D gene. The ends were cut back, 2 bases at V and 3 bases at J, with 10 bases in the middle. This CDR3 comprises 14 residues. Germline loops: CDR1 MDHEN, CDR2 SYDVKM. The CDR3 loop reads CASSLGQSYTEAFF. DNA of the CDR3: TGTGCCAGCAGTTTAGGGCAGTCTTACACTGAAGCTTTCTTT.

The rearrangement uses TRBV27 and TRBJ1-6; the D is unclear. In germline, CDR1 is MNHEY, CDR2 SMNVEV (reference sequence). Trimming removed 1 base at V and 12 bases at J, with 7 bases between. The CDR3 is 12 amino acids. CDR3 DNA: TGTGCCAGCAGTTTATATGGAGGACCCCTCCACTTT. Its protein is CASSLYGGPLHF.

This sequence joins TRBV11-2 and TRBJ2-7; D ambiguous. Germline CDR1 reads SGHAT; CDR2 reads FQNNGV. V dropped 5 bases and J dropped 0 bases, with 8 bases sitting between them. This CDR3 is built from 13 residues. For the CDR3, the DNA is TGTGCCAGCAGCCCCGATCCCTCCTACGAGCAGTACTTC. Encoded protein: CASSPDPSYEQYF.